The 3 T cell receptor beta chains listed next were all sequenced from one sample in a study of early T cells in non-severe SARS-CoV-2 infection. TCRdb processed the 5' RACE reads anew with MiXCR; each CDR3 protein has one entry. Of some 25,000 distinct CDR3 sequences in the sample, roughly 4.2% were seen once. The sequenced material came from whole blood. Receptor source: an adult who was a healthcare worker with PCR-confirmed SARS-CoV-2 infection or an uninfected control (not recorded which).

Ten or more counts support this clonotype. The CDR3 DNA is TGTGCCAGCAGCTTAGAACAGGGAGGCTCCGAGCAGTACTTC. Amino acids: CASSLEQGGSEQYF. This rearrangement joins TRBV7-6 to TRBJ2-7, with D possibly being TRBD1 or TRBD2 (6 bases each). Per germline, CDR1 SGHVS and CDR2 FNYEAQ. Trimming left V 1 base short and J 6 bases short, with 13 bases between. The CDR3 loop spans 14 amino acids. The full variable domain, rest sourced from reference TRBV7-6 and TRBJ2-7, is GAGVSQSPRYKVTKRGQDVALRCDPISGHVSLYWYRQALGQGPEFLTYFNYEAQQDKSGLPNDRFSAERPEGSISTLTIQRTEQRDSAMYRCASSLEQGGSEQYFGPGTRLTVT.

The chain couples TRBV7-2 to TRBJ2-7; 14 nucleotides align to TRBD2. The V and J ends lost 1 base and 7 bases, in that order; junction bases with no gene match: 3. The CDR3 is 15 residues long. Germline V gene lookup returns CDR1 SGHTA and CDR2 FQGNSA. CDR3 in DNA: TGTGCCAGCAGCTTAGGACGGACTAGCGGGAGGGAGCAGTACTTC. It codes for CASSLGRTSGREQYF.

This clonotype has ten or more counts. The chain employs TRBV9 and TRBJ1-3; 7 nucleotides agree with TRBD1. J was trimmed by 4 bases and V by 4 bases; bases with no gene match: 2. CDR1 is SGDLS and CDR2 is YYNGEE in the germline V gene. The CDR3 spans 13 residues. The CDR3 region is CASSMDRGNTIYF. The CDR3 nucleotides read TGTGCCAGCAGCATGGACAGGGGAAACACCATATATTTT.